Each of the 3 T cell receptor beta chains below was sequenced from the same sample in a study of metastatic and nonmetastatic thyroid tumors. TCRdb reprocessed the PCR reads using MiXCR. Here the sample spans tens of thousands of clones, about 20% being singletons. The entire patient cohort was treatment-naive prior to thyroid surgery. Sequencing was carried out using tumor tissue. The receptor source for this set is a female donor with papillary thyroid cancer or a benign thyroid nodule (not recorded which). Some clones in this sample may be carry-over from other donors' samples.

The V and J genes are TRBV11-3 and TRBJ2-7; possible D gene TRBD1, 5 bases. The V end lost 1 base, the J end lost 3 bases, and 13 bases lay between the germline ends. Germline V CDR1 and CDR2: SGHNT, YENEEA. The CDR3 sequence is 15 residues long. In nucleotides, the CDR3 is TGTGCCAGCAGCTTAGGGGGCCACCCCTACTACGAGCAGTACTTC. Translated, it gives CASSLGGHPYYEQYF.

This clone was detected only a few times. This chain links TRBV12-3 or TRBV12-4 with TRBJ1-6; D is possibly TRBD1 (6 bases). This CDR3 has 13 amino acids. Trimming cost V 3 bases and J 7 bases, with 7 bases left between them. The CDR3, as DNA: TGTGCCAGCAGTTTGGGACAAAATTCACCCCTCCACTTT. The encoded protein is CASSLGQNSPLHF.

This clone was seen a few times. V is TRBV12-3 or TRBV12-4 and J is TRBJ2-5; TRBD2 might be the D (6 bases). This CDR3 contains 13 residues. V was pared by 6 bases and J by 2 bases, with 10 bases between. The CDR3 loop is CASSTSHQETQYF. DNA for the CDR3: TGTGCCAGCAGCACTAGCCATCAAGAGACCCAGTACTTC.